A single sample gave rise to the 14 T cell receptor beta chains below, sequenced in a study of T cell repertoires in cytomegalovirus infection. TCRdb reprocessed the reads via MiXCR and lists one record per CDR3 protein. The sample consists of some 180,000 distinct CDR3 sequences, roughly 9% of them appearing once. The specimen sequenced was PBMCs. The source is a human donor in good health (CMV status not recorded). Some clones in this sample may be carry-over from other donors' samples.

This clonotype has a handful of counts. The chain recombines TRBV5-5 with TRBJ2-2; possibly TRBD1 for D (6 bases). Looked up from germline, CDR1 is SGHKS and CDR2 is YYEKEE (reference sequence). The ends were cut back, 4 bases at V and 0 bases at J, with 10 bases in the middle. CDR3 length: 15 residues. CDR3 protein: CASSHDRPNTGELFF. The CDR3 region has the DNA TGTGCCAGCAGCCACGACAGGCCGAACACCGGGGAGCTGTTTTTT. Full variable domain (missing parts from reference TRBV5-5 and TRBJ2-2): DAGVTQSPTHLIKTRGQQVTLRCSPISGHKSVSWYQQVLGQGPQFIFQYYEKEERGRGNFPDRFSARQFPNYSSELNVNALLLGDSALYLCASSHDRPNTGELFFGEGSRLTVL.

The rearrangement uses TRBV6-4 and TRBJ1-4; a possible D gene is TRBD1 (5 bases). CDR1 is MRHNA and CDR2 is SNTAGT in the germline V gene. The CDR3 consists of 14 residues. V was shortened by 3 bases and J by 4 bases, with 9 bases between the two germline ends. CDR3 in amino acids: CASSEQGGNEKLFF. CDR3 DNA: TGTGCCAGCAGTGAGCAGGGCGGTAATGAAAAACTGTTTTTT.

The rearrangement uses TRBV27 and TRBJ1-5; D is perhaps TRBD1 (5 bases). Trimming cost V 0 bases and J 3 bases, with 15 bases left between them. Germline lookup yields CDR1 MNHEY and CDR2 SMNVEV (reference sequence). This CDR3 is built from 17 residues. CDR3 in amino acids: CASSLSIPPTDNQPQHF. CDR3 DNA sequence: TGTGCCAGCAGTTTATCGATTCCCCCGACAGACAATCAGCCCCAGCATTTT.

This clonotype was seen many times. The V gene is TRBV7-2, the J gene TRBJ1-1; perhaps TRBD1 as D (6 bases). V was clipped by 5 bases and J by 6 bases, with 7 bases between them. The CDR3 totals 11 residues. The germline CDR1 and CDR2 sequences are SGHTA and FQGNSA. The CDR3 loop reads CASSEGAEAFF. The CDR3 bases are TGTGCCAGCAGCGAGGGGGCTGAAGCTTTCTTT.

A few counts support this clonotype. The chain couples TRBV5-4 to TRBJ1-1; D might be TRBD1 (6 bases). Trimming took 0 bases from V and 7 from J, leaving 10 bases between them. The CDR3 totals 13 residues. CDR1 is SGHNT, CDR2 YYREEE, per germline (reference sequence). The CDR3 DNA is TGTGCCAGCAGCTTGGCCAAAGGGGGTGAAGCTTTCTTT. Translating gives CASSLAKGGEAFF.

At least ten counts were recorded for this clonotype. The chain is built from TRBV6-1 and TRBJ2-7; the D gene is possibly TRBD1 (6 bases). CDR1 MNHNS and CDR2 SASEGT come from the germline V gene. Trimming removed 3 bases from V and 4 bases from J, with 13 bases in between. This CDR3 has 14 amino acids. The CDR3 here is CASSEQGKLYEQYF. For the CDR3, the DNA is TGTGCCAGCAGTGAGCAGGGGAAGCTGTACGAGCAGTACTTC.

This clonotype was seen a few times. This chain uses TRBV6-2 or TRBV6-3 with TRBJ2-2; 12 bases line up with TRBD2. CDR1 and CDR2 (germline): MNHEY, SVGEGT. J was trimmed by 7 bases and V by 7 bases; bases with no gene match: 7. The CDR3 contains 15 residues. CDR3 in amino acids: CASTLTSGGVGELFF. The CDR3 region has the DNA TGTGCCAGCACCCTGACTAGCGGGGGAGTCGGGGAGCTGTTTTTT.

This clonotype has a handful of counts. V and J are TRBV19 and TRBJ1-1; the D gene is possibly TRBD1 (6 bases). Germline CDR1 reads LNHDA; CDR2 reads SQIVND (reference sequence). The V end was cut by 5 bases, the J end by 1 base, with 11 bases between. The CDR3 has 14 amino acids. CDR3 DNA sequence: TGTGCCAGTAGTGCACACAGGGAGAACACTGAAGCTTTCTTT. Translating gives CASSAHRENTEAFF.

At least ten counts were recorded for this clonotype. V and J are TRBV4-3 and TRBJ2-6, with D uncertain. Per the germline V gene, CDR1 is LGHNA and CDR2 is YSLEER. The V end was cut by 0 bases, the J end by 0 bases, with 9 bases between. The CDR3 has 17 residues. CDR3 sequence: CASSQELGSSGANVLTF. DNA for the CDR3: TGCGCCAGCAGCCAAGAGTTGGGGTCCTCTGGGGCCAACGTCCTGACTTTC.

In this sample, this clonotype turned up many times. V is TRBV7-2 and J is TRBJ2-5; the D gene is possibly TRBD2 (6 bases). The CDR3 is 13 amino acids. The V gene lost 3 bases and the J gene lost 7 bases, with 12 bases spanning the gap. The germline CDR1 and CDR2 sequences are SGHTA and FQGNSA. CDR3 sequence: CASSLGLPPTQYF. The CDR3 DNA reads TGTGCCAGCAGCTTGGGACTCCCCCCGACCCAGTACTTC.

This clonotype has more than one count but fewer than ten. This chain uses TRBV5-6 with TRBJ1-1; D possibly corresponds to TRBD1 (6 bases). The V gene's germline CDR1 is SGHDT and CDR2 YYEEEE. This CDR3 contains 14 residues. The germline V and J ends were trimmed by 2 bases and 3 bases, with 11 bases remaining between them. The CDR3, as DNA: TGTGCCAGCAGCTTAGTGGACAGCTACACTGAAGCTTTCTTT. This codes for CASSLVDSYTEAFF.

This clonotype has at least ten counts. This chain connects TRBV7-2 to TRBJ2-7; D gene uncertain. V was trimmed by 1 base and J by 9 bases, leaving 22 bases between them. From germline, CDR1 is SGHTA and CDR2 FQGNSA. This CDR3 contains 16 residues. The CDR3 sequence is CASSLVGISSLGRQYF. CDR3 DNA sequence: TGTGCCAGCAGCTTAGTCGGCATAAGTTCTCTCGGACGGCAGTACTTC.

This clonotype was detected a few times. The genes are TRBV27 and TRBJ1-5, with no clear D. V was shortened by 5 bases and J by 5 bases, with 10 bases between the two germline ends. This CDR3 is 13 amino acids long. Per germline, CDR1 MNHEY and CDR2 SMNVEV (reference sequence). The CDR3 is CASSTQRDQPQHF. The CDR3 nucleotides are TGTGCCAGCAGTACCCAGCGGGATCAGCCCCAGCATTTT.

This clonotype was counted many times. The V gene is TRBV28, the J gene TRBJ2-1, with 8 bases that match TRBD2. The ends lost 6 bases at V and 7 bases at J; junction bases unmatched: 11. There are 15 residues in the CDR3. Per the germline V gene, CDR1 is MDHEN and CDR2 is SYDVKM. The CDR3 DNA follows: TGTGCCAGCAGCTCAACCGGGACTAGGAGGAATGAGCAGTTCTTC. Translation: CASSSTGTRRNEQFF.